This TCR beta chain was sequenced in a study of T cell responses to AZD1222 COVID-19 vaccine. Study results and limitations: Dominant CD4 TCR responses targeted spike regions 160-218 and 743-854. Spike-specific TCR breadth and depth grew following two AZD1222 doses. Donors were chiefly white British, with a greater number of females, and clonal diversity was perhaps underestimated. It was only a handful of AZD1222 recipients who were seropositive at baseline.

Clones were read by immunoSEQ multiplex PCR, and TCRdb kept only the in-frame ones, dropping some. This table holds more than 80,000 clones, around 91% found once. The CDR3 sequence is 14 residues long. V was clipped by 3 bases and J by 3 bases, with 9 bases between them. Germline V gene lookup returns CDR1 KGHSH and CDR2 LQKENI. In regard to this clone: What it binds is unknown.

This clonotype originated in an adult who received the AZD1222 COVID-19 vaccine. The V call is TRBV18, the J call TRBJ1-3; D gene ambiguous. Here the sequenced sample was peripheral blood, taken 28 days after the second AZD1222 dose. CDR3 sequence reads: CASSPDPLGNTIYF. The DNA for the CDR3 is TGTGCCAGCTCACCTGACCCACTTGGAAACACCATATATTTT. Based on the CDR3 plus reference TRBV18 and TRBJ1-3, the full variable domain is NAGVMQNPRHLVRRRGQEARLRCSPMKGHSHVYWYRQLPEEGLKFMVYLQKENIIDESGMPKERFSAEFPKEGPSILRIQQVVRGDSAAYFCASSPDPLGNTIYFGEGSWLTVV.